This TCR beta chain stems from a study of blood T cell repertoires in COVID-19. About the study: Sites in the United States, Italy and Spain provided acute and convalescent COVID-19 samples. The analysed material was cDNA or gDNA that came from T cells, B-cell-depleted T cells, or PBMCs.

Authors' methods: Amplified reference gene primers provided the basis for estimating nucleated cell counts. TCRdb keeps only in-frame clones here, not all; method: immunoSEQ multiplex PCR. V and J calls and clone size come straight from that table; D and trimming were deduced from the DNA. Of 200,000 to 300,000 clones in the sample, around 83% were seen once. Trimming left V 3 bases short and J 1 base short, with 8 bases between. Germline CDR1 KGHSH, CDR2 LQKENI. The CDR3 is 14 amino acids. Sequenced sample: peripheral blood. This receptor was identified in a woman aged 55-69 years with active or convalescent COVID-19. The V gene is TRBV18, the J gene TRBJ2-3; D ambiguous. DNA for the CDR3: TGTGCCAGCTCACCTTTTGAGGGCACAGATACGCAGTATTTT. Its protein is CASSPFEGTDTQYF.